Following are 18 T cell receptor beta chains from one sample sequenced in a study of OX40 agonist ivuxolimab in advanced cancers. The table came from immunoSEQ multiplex PCR; TCRdb's copy has only in-frame clones and leaves some out. This table has 70,000 to 100,000 clones, 80% to 90% appearing once. The specimen comprised CD4+ or CD8+ T cells sorted from blood, sampled in a trial of the OX40 agonist ivuxolimab. The source is an adult with an advanced solid tumor such as melanoma, head and neck, liver or kidney cancer.

The rearrangement links TRBV6-5 to TRBJ2-7; 10 bases map to TRBD2. The germline V gene encodes CDR1 MNHEY and CDR2 SVGAGI. V was pared by 0 bases and J by 0 bases, with 2 bases of the junction left unmatched. This CDR3 region has 16 residues. The CDR3 nucleotides are TGTGCCAGCAGTTACTCTCTAGCGGGAGACTCCTACGAGCAGTACTTC. Amino acids: CASSYSLAGDSYEQYF.

The chain uses TRBV5-1 and TRBJ1-1, with a possible D match to TRBD1 (6 bases). Germline V gives CDR1 SGHRS, CDR2 YFSETQ. V lost 4 bases, J lost 0 bases, and 16 bases lay in between. The CDR3 has 16 residues. The CDR3 nucleotides are TGCGCCAGCAGCCGAGGATCGACAGGACTGAACACTGAAGCTTTCTTT. Translated, it gives CASSRGSTGLNTEAFF. Full variable domain (missing parts from reference TRBV5-1 and TRBJ1-1): KAGVTQTPRYLIKTRGQQVTLSCSPISGHRSVSWYQQTPGQGLQFLFEYFSETQRNKGNFPGRFSGRQFSNSRSEMNVSTLELGDSALYLCASSRGSTGLNTEAFFGQGTRLTVV.

The chain has TRBV6-1 and TRBJ1-5; D gene unclear. The V end lost 2 bases, the J end lost 4 bases, and 9 bases lay between the germline ends. The germline V gene has CDR1 MNHNS and CDR2 SASEGT. The CDR3 length is 14 residues. DNA for the CDR3: TGTGCCAGCAGTGAAAAAACAGTTAATCAGCCCCAGCATTTT. Its translation: CASSEKTVNQPQHF.

The rearrangement uses TRBV2 and TRBJ2-5; D is undetermined. The V gene lost 3 bases and the J gene lost 1 base, with 6 bases spanning the gap. Germline V lookup: CDR1 SNHLY, CDR2 FYNNEI. CDR3 length: 13 residues. The DNA of the CDR3 is TGTGCCAGCAGTGATTGGGCCCAAGAGACCCAGTACTTC. This gives the protein CASSDWAQETQYF. Complete variable domain (other parts from reference TRBV2 and TRBJ2-5): EPEVTQTPSHQVTQMGQEVILRCVPISNHLYFYWYRQILGQKVEFLVSFYNNEISEKSEIFDDQFSVERPDGSNFTLKIRSTKLEDSAMYFCASSDWAQETQYFGPGTRLLVL.

In DNA, the CDR3 is TGTGCCAGCAGTGACCCTAGCGGTTGGGGGTACATTCAGTACTTC. Translating it yields CASSDPSGWGYIQYF. V usage is TRBV6-1 and J usage is TRBJ2-4, with 7 bases identical to TRBD2. CDR3 length: 15 amino acids. Per germline, CDR1 MNHNS and CDR2 SASEGT. V gave up 3 bases and J gave up 8 bases; unmatched junction bases: 10.

This chain connects TRBV11-3 to TRBJ2-3; D gene uncertain. The CDR3 contains 16 residues. Between the trimmed V and J ends, which lost 1 base and 3 bases, there was a span of 14 bases. Germline CDR1 and CDR2: SGHNT and YENEEA. DNA for the CDR3: TGTGCCAGCAGCTTAGGGGCCCTACGGTCGACAGATACGCAGTATTTT. It translates to CASSLGALRSTDTQYF.

The chain is built from TRBV28 and TRBJ2-1, with D perhaps matching TRBD2 (5 bases). Trimming cost V 4 bases and J 15 bases, with 16 bases left between them. The CDR3 has 12 amino acids. The V gene's germline CDR1 is MDHEN and CDR2 SYDVKM. The CDR3 region is CASSSETRRGFF. CDR3 coding DNA: TGTGCCAGCAGTTCAGAGACACGACGGGGGTTCTTC.

This clone has more than one count but fewer than ten. This chain joins TRBV18 and TRBJ2-1, with 7 bases matching TRBD2. The CDR3 contains 16 residues. J was trimmed by 8 bases and V by 6 bases; bases with no gene match: 16. Germline CDR1 reads KGHSH; CDR2 reads LQKENI. CDR3 nucleotide sequence: TGTGCCAGCTCGAGCCGACTAGCCCAGCAAGGGGATGAGCAGTTCTTC. This gives the protein CASSSRLAQQGDEQFF. Together with reference TRBV18 and TRBJ2-1, the CDR3 gives the full variable domain: NAGVMQNPRHLVRRRGQEARLRCSPMKGHSHVYWYRQLPEEGLKFMVYLQKENIIDESGMPKERFSAEFPKEGPSILRIQQVVRGDSAAYFCASSSRLAQQGDEQFFGPGTRLTVL.

This chain connects TRBV19 to TRBJ2-1; D perhaps matches TRBD2 (5 bases). This CDR3 has 17 residues. Trimming shortened V by 4 bases and J by 4 bases, and 20 bases separated the two germline ends. Germline V CDR1 and CDR2: LNHDA, SQIVND (reference sequence). DNA for the CDR3: TGTGCCAGTAGTAGCCCCCCGAGGTCTAGCATTTACAATGAGCAGTTCTTC. It specifies CASSSPPRSSIYNEQFF.

This chain connects TRBV27 to TRBJ1-1; TRBD1 might be the D (5 bases). Between the trimmed V and J ends, which lost 5 bases and 8 bases, there was a span of 15 bases. This CDR3 comprises 13 residues. Germline CDR1 reads MNHEY; CDR2 reads SMNVEV (reference sequence). The CDR3 nucleotides are TGTGCCAGCAGTAACCGGGCCGAGGGGGAAGCTTTCTTT. Residues: CASSNRAEGEAFF.

The rearrangement joins TRBV29-1 to TRBJ2-2; 10 bases align to TRBD2. Unmatched junction bases numbered 8, after V lost 6 bases and J lost 4 bases. This CDR3 region has 15 residues. Germline V gene sequence: CDR1 SQVTM, CDR2 ANQGSEA. For the CDR3, the DNA is TGCAGCGTCACAACCGGGACTAGCGCCACCGGGGAGCTGTTTTTT. Translation: CSVTTGTSATGELFF.

CDR3 sequence reads: CASSLARNTGELFF. The CDR3 region has the DNA TGTGCCAGCTCACTCGCAAGGAACACCGGGGAGCTGTTTTTT. This chain connects TRBV18 to TRBJ2-2; D ambiguous. Trimming took 4 bases from V and 1 from J, leaving 7 bases between them. Germline V CDR1 and CDR2: KGHSH, LQKENI. This CDR3 spans 14 amino acids.

The chain combines TRBV30 with TRBJ1-2; maybe TRBD1 (6 bases). V was cut by 2 bases and J by 4 bases, with 17 bases left in between. The germline V gene encodes CDR1 GTSNPN and CDR2 SVGIG (reference sequence). The CDR3 covers 15 residues. CDR3 nucleotides: TGTGCCTGGAGTTCCCGGTTGGGGGGCTCCTATGGCTACACCTTC. Its translation is CAWSSRLGGSYGYTF.

This clone was recorded only once. The chain recombines TRBV2 with TRBJ1-3; D gene uncertain. This CDR3 has 16 amino acids. The ends were cut back, 6 bases at V and 0 bases at J, with 15 bases in the middle. CDR1 is SNHLY, CDR2 FYNNEI, per germline. As DNA, the CDR3 is TGTGCCAGCAGCCCCCAGAGAAGCCTCTCTGGAAACACCATATATTTT. Translation: CASSPQRSLSGNTIYF. Using reference TRBV2 and TRBJ1-3 for the parts outside the CDR3, the full variable domain is EPEVTQTPSHQVTQMGQEVILRCVPISNHLYFYWYRQILGQKVEFLVSFYNNEISEKSEIFDDQFSVERPDGSNFTLKIRSTKLEDSAMYFCASSPQRSLSGNTIYFGEGSWLTVV.

The chain links TRBV2 to TRBJ1-5, with TRBD1 matching 7 bases. Per germline, CDR1 SNHLY and CDR2 FYNNEI. The CDR3 covers 14 residues. The V segment lost 4 bases and the J segment 7 bases; nucleotides outside the gene matches: 7. The CDR3 is CASSGRRGLQPQHF. The DNA of the CDR3 is TGTGCCAGCAGTGGAAGGAGGGGGCTCCAGCCCCAGCATTTT. The variable domain in full, completed from reference TRBV2 and TRBJ1-5, reads EPEVTQTPSHQVTQMGQEVILRCVPISNHLYFYWYRQILGQKVEFLVSFYNNEISEKSEIFDDQFSVERPDGSNFTLKIRSTKLEDSAMYFCASSGRRGLQPQHFGDGTRLSIL.

The chain links TRBV5-4 to TRBJ1-1; TRBD1 might be the D (5 bases). The CDR3 is 15 amino acids. Trimming shortened V by 4 bases and J by 3 bases, and 16 bases separated the two germline ends. Looked up from germline, CDR1 is SGHNT and CDR2 is YYREEE (reference sequence). The DNA of the CDR3 is TGTGCCAGCAGCCGAGGAGGAGGGGCGTACACTGAAGCTTTCTTT. Translating it yields CASSRGGGAYTEAFF.

This clone appeared a few times. The V and J genes are TRBV28 and TRBJ2-4; possible D gene TRBD1, 6 bases. CDR1 is MDHEN and CDR2 is SYDVKM in the germline V gene. The V end was cut by 4 bases, the J end by 7 bases, with 20 bases between. The CDR3 consists of 16 residues. The DNA for the CDR3 is TGTGCCAGCAGTTCCCGACAGGCCTTCCAAGGGAACATTCAGTACTTC. Translation gives CASSSRQAFQGNIQYF.

This rearrangement joins TRBV30 to TRBJ1-5; D not resolved. The CDR3 has 15 amino acids. Germline loops: CDR1 GTSNPN, CDR2 SVGIG (reference sequence). The germline V and J ends were trimmed by 0 bases and 5 bases, with 14 bases remaining between them. CDR3 protein: CAWSVQLAGYQPQHF. The CDR3 bases are TGTGCCTGGAGTGTACAATTGGCAGGTTATCAGCCCCAGCATTTT.